Below, 12 T cell receptor beta chains from the same sample are listed, as sequenced in a study of blood T cells in healthy people across ages. The authors ran a second PCR of roughly 6 to 12 cycles using a sample-barcoded 5' primer and a J-beta primer mix. One entry per CDR3 protein, called by TCRdb with MiXCR from the 5' RACE reads. Of roughly 800,000 distinct CDR3 sequences listed, 55% to 75% are singletons. What was sequenced was blood. The receptors shown here come from a man younger than 45 in good health.

The rearrangement uses TRBV4-1 and TRBJ2-5; D gene unclear. The J call is doubtful: the DNA matches TRBJ2-7 better. This CDR3 has 12 residues. Germline values: CDR1 MGHRA, CDR2 YSYEKL. The CDR3 DNA sequence: TGCGCCAGCAGCTATCCAAAGGGCGAGCAGTACTTC. It specifies CASSYPKGEQYF.

This clonotype was observed a few times. This chain uses TRBV6-5 with TRBJ2-1; 8 bases are a match to TRBD1. This CDR3 spans 15 amino acids. V shed 6 bases, J shed 3 bases, and the junction held 7 bases outside the gene matches. Germline CDR1 and CDR2: MNHEY and SVGAGI. The CDR3 spells CASRKQGDHYNEQFF. DNA of the CDR3: TGTGCCAGCAGGAAACAGGGGGATCACTACAATGAGCAGTTCTTC.

This clonotype showed up just a few times. This sequence joins TRBV25-1 and TRBJ2-7; D remains ambiguous. CDR3 length: 13 residues. The ends were cut back, 2 bases at V and 3 bases at J, with 8 bases in the middle. CDR1 MGHDK and CDR2 SYGVNS come from the germline V gene. CDR3 DNA sequence: TGTGCCAGCAGTGAACGGGCCTACTACGAGCAGTACTTC. Residues: CASSERAYYEQYF.

This clonotype has a single count. The CDR3 sequence is CATLGLLNTEAFF. The CDR3 DNA is TGTGCCACCCTGGGTTTGTTGAACACTGAAGCTTTCTTT. V gene TRBV28 combines with J gene TRBJ1-1; D is uncertain. The CDR3 sequence is 13 residues long. Germline V CDR1 and CDR2: MDHEN, SYDVKM. Trimming took 10 bases from V and 0 from J, leaving 12 bases between them. Full variable domain (outside the CDR3, taken from reference TRBV28 and TRBJ1-1): DVKVTQSSRYLVKRTGEKVFLECVQDMDHENMFWYRQDPGLGLRLIYFSYDVKMKEKGDIPEGYSVSREKKERFSLILESASTNQTSMYLCATLGLLNTEAFFGQGTRLTVV.

The chain uses TRBV28 and TRBJ1-2, with TRBD1 matching over 8 bases. J lost 5 bases, V lost 2 bases, and 7 bases had no gene match. This CDR3 comprises 15 residues. CDR1 and CDR2 (germline): MDHEN, SYDVKM. Here the CDR3 DNA reads TGTGCCAGCAGTTTAACAGGGGGAGGAGGGTATGGCTACACCTTC. Its protein is CASSLTGGGGYGYTF.

The chain recombines TRBV5-6 with TRBJ2-7; a possible D gene is TRBD2 (6 bases). The J call is in doubt because the DNA end fits TRBJ2-5 better. The CDR3 sequence is 13 residues long. Germline V gene lookup returns CDR1 SGHDT and CDR2 YYEEEE. In DNA form, the CDR3 reads TGTGCCAGCAGCGGGGGGATCCTAGAGACCCAGTACTTC. Protein product: CASSGGILETQYF.

This clonotype was seen a handful of times. The chain recombines TRBV5-1 with TRBJ2-7; 15 nucleotides match TRBD2. The CDR3 runs to 16 residues. After removal of 0 bases from V and 6 bases from J, the junction contained 4 bases not matched to a gene. Germline loops: CDR1 SGHRS, CDR2 YFSETQ. The CDR3 loop is CASSLAGLAGGGEQYF. The CDR3 DNA is TGCGCCAGCAGCTTGGCGGGACTAGCGGGAGGAGGCGAGCAGTACTTC.

The gene calls are TRBV27 and TRBJ1-2; D not certain. In germline, CDR1 is MNHEY, CDR2 SMNVEV (reference sequence). This CDR3 has 14 residues. V shed 5 bases and J shed 7 bases, with 17 bases lying between them. The CDR3 nucleotides are TGTGCCAGCAGTCTACGAGGCTTCGAGGGTGGCTACACCTTC. Amino acid sequence: CASSLRGFEGGYTF.

This clonotype has a handful of counts. V usage is TRBV6-1 and J usage is TRBJ2-1, with 13 bases fitting TRBD2. With V trimmed by 6 bases and J by 5 bases, 10 bases remained unmatched. The CDR3 length is 17 residues. The germline CDR1 and CDR2 sequences are MNHNS and SASEGT. The CDR3 nucleotides read TGTGCCAGCAGCCGCGGTTTGGGGACTAGCGGGAACAATGAGCAGTTCTTC. Amino acids: CASSRGLGTSGNNEQFF.

This clonotype turned up a few times. The V and J genes are TRBV20-1 and TRBJ1-1; 7 bases match TRBD1. The CDR3 covers 13 residues. J lost 5 bases, V lost 1 base, and 4 bases had no gene match. The germline V gene encodes CDR1 DFQATT and CDR2 SNEGSKA (reference sequence). The CDR3 DNA sequence: TGCAGTGCTAGAGGGCAGGGGGAAACTGAAGCTTTCTTT. This encodes CSARGQGETEAFF.

The chain links TRBV5-1 to TRBJ2-5; the D gene is possibly TRBD1 (6 bases). The J call is uncertain, as TRBJ2-7 better fits the DNA end. This CDR3 has 16 amino acids. The germline V gene has CDR1 SGHRS and CDR2 YFSETQ. The CDR3 bases are TGCGCCAGCAGCTTTGGGGCACAGGGACAAAACTACGAGCAGTACTTC. It is translated as CASSFGAQGQNYEQYF.

CDR3 residues: CASSDITGIHYGYTF. CDR3 DNA: TGTGCCAGCAGTGACATCACCGGGATCCACTATGGCTACACCTTC. The chain carries TRBV12-3 or TRBV12-4 and TRBJ1-2, with D hard to call. Trimming removed 5 bases at V and 3 bases at J, with 16 bases between. The CDR3 spans 15 residues.